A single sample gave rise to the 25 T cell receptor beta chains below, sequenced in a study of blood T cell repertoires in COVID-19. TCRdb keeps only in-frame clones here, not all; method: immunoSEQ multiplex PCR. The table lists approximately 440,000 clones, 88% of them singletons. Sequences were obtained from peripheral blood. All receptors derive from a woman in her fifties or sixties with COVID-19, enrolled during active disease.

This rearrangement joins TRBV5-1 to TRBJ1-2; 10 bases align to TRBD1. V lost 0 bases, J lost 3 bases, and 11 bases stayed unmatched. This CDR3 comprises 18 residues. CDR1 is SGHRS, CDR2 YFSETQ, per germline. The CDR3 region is CASSLALDRGQGHYGYTF. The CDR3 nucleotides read TGCGCCAGCAGCTTGGCCCTAGACAGGGGGCAGGGGCACTATGGCTACACCTTC.

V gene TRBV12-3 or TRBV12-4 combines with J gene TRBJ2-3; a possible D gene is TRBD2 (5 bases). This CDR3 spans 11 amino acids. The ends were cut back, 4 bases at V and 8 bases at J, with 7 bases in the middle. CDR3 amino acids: CASSSGGTQYF. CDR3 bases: TGTGCCAGCAGTTCAGGAGGTACGCAGTATTTT.

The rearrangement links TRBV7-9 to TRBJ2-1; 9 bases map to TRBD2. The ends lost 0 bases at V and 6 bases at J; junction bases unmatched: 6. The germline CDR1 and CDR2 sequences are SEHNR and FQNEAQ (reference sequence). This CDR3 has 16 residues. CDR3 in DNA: TGTGCCAGCAGCTTAGCCGCTGGCGGGGGGGCCAATGAGCAGTTCTTC. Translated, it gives CASSLAAGGGANEQFF.

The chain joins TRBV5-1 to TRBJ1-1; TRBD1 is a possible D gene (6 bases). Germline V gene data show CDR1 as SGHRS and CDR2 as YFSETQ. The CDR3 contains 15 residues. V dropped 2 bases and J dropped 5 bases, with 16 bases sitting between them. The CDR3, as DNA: TGCGCCAGCAGCTTAGGGGGTGGGGTTCGTACTGAAGCTTTCTTT. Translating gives CASSLGGGVRTEAFF.

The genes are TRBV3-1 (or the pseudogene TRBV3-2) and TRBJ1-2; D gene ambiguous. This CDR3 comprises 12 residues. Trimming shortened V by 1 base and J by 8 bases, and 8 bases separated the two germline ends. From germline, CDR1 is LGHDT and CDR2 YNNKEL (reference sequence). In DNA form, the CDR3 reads TGTGCCAGCAGCCAAGGCAGGCACGGCTACACCTTC. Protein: CASSQGRHGYTF.

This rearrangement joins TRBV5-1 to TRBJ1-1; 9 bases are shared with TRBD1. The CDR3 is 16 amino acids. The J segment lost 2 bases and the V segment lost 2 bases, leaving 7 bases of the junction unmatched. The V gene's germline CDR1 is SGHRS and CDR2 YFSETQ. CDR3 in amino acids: CASSLHGQGSNTEAFF. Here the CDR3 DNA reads TGCGCCAGCAGCTTACATGGACAGGGGTCTAACACTGAAGCTTTCTTT.

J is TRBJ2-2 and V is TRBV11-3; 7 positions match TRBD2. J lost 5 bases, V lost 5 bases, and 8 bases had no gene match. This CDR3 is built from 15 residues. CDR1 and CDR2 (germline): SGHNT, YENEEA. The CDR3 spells CASSPGGTLTGELFF. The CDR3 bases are TGTGCCAGCAGCCCGGGAGGTACTCTGACCGGGGAGCTGTTTTTT. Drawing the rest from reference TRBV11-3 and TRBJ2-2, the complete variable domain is EAGVVQSPRYKIIEKKQPVAFWCNPISGHNTLYWYLQNLGQGPELLIRYENEEAVDDSQLPKDRFSAERLKGVDSTLKIQPAELGDSAVYLCASSPGGTLTGELFFGEGSRLTVL.

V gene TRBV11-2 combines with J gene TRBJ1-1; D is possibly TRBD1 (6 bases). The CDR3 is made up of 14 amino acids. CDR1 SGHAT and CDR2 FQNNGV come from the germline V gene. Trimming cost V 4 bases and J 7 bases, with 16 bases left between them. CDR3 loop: CASSSLTGHFEAFF. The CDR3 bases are TGTGCCAGCAGCTCTTTAACGGGACACTTTGAAGCTTTCTTT.

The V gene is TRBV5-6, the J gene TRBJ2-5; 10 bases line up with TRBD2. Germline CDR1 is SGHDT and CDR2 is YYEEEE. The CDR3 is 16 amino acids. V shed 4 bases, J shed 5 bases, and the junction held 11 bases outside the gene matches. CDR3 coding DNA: TGTGCCAGCAGCGTCTATGGAGCGGGGGGGCGGGAGACCCAGTACTTC. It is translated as CASSVYGAGGRETQYF. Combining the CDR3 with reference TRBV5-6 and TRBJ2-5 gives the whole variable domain DAGVTQSPTHLIKTRGQQVTLRCSPKSGHDTVSWYQQALGQGPQFIFQYYEEEERQRGNFPDRFSGHQFPNYSSELNVNALLLGDSALYLCASSVYGAGGRETQYFGPGTRLLVL.

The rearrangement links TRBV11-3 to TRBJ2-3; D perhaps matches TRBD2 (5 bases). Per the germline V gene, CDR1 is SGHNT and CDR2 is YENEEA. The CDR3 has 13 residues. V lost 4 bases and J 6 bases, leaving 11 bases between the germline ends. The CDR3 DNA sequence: TGTGCCAGCAGCTCGCCGGGGATCGATACGCAGTATTTT. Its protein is CASSSPGIDTQYF.

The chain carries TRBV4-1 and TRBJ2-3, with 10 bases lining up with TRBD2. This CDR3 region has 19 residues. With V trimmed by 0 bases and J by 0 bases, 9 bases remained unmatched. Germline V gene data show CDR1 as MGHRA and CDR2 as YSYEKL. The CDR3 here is CASSQDPGLAGGSTDTQYF. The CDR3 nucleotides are TGCGCCAGCAGCCAAGACCCCGGATTAGCGGGGGGCAGCACAGATACGCAGTATTTT.

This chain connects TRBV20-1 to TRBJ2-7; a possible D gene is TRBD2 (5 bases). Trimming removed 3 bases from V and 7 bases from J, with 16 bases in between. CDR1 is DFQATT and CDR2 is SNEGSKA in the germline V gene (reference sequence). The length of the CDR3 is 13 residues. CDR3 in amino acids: CSASLLEGLEQYF. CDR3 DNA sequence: TGCAGTGCTAGTTTACTAGAGGGTCTGGAGCAGTACTTC.

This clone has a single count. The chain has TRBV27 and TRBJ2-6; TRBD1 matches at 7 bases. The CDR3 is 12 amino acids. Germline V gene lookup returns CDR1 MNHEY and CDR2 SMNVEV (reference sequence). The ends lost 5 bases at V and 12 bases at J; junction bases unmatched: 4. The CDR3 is CASSARQGVLTF. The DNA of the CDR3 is TGTGCCAGCAGTGCTAGACAGGGCGTCCTGACTTTC.

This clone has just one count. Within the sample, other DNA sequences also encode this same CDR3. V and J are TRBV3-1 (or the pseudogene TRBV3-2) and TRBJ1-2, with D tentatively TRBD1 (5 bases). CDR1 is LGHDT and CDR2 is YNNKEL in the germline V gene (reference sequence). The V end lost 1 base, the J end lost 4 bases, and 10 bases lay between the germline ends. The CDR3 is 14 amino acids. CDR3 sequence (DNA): TGTGCCAGCAGCCAAGTCCAGGGTTCCTATGGCTACACCTTC. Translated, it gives CASSQVQGSYGYTF.

The CDR3 protein is CASSYSGLGTGQPQHF. In DNA, the CDR3 is TGTGCCAGCAGTTACTCGGGACTGGGGACCGGGCAGCCCCAGCATTTT. The chain is built from TRBV6-6 and TRBJ1-5; the D gene is possibly TRBD1 (5 bases). V lost 0 bases and J 7 bases, leaving 16 bases between the germline ends. CDR3 length: 16 amino acids. Germline V gene sequence: CDR1 MNHNY, CDR2 SVGAGI (reference sequence).

The CDR3 sequence: CASSLVAGGDTQYF. The DNA of the CDR3 is TGTGCCAGCAGTTTAGTGGCAGGGGGGGATACGCAGTATTTT. The rearrangement uses TRBV27 and TRBJ2-3; TRBD1 might be the D (7 bases). The CDR3 contains 14 residues. Trimming took 2 bases from V and 6 from J, leaving 12 bases between them. Germline values: CDR1 MNHEY, CDR2 SMNVEV (reference sequence).

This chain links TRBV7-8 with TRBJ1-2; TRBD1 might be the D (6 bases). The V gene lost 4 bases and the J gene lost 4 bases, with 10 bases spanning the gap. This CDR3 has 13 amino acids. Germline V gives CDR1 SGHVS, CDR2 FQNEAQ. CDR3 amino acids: CASSSGHTYGYTF. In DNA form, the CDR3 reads TGTGCCAGCAGCTCGGGACACACCTATGGCTACACCTTC.

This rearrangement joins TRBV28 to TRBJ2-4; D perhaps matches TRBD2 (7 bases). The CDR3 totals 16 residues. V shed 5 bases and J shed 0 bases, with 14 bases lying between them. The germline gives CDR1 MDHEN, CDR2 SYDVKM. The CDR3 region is CASSGGGGIAKNIQYF. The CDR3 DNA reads TGTGCCAGCAGTGGGGGCGGGGGCATAGCCAAAAACATTCAGTACTTC.

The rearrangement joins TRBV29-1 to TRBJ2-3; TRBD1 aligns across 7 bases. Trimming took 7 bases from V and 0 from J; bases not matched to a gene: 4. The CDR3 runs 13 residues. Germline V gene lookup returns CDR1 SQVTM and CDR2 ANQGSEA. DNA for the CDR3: TGCAGCGACCTGGGACAGAGCACAGATACGCAGTATTTT. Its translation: CSDLGQSTDTQYF.

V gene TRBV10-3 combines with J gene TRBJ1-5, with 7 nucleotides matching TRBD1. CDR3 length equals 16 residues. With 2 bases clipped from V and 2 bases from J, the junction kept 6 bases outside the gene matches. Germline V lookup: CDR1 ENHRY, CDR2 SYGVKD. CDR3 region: CAISERSTGGNQPQHF. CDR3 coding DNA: TGTGCCATCAGTGAGCGTAGTACAGGGGGCAATCAGCCCCAGCATTTT.

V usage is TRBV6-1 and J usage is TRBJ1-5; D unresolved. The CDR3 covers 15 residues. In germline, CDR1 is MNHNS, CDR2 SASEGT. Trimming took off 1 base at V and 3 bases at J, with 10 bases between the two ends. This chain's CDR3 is CASSEGRQPNQPQHF. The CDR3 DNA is TGTGCCAGCAGTGAAGGGAGGCAGCCCAATCAGCCCCAGCATTTT.

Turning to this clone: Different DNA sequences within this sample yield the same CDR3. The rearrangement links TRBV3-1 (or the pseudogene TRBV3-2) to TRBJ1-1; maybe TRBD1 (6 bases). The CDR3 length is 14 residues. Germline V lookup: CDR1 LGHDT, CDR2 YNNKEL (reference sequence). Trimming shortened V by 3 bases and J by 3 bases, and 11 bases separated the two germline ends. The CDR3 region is CASSHLTGDTEAFF. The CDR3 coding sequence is TGTGCCAGCAGCCATTTGACAGGAGACACTGAAGCTTTCTTT.

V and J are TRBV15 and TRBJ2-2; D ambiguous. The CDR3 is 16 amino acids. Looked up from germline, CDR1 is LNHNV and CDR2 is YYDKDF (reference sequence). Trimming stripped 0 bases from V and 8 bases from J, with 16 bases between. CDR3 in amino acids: CATSRDQWQSWGELFF. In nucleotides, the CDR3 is TGTGCCACCAGCAGAGATCAGTGGCAGTCCTGGGGGGAGCTGTTTTTT.

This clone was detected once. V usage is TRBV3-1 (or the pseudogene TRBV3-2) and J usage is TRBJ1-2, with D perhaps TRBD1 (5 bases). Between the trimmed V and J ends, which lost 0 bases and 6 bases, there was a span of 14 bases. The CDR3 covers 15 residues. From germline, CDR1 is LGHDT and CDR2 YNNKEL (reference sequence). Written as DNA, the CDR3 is TGTGCCAGCAGCCAAGATAGGGGAGGAGTCGATGGCTACACCTTC. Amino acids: CASSQDRGGVDGYTF.

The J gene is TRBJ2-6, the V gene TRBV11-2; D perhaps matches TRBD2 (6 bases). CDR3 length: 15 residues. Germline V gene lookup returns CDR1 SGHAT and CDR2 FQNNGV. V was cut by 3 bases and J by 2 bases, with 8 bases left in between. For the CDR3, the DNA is TGTGCCAGCAGCTTCGGAGGGACTGGGGCCAACGTCCTGACTTTC. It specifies CASSFGGTGANVLTF.